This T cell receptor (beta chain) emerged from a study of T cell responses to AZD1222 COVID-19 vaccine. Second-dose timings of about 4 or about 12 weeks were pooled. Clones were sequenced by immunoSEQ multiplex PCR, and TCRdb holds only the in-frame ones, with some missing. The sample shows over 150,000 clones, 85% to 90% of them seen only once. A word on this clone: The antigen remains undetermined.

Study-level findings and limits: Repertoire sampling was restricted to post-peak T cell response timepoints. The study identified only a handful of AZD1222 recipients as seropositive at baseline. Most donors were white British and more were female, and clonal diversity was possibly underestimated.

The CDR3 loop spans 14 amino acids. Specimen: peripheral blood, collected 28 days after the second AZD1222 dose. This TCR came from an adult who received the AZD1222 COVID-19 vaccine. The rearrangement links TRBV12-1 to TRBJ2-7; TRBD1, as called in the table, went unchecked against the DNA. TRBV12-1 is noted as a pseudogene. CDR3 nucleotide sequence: TGTGCCAGCAGTCCCCCCGCCACAGGGAACGAGCAGTACTTC. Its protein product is CASSPPATGNEQYF.